A selection of T cell receptor beta chains follows, all from one sample in a study of T cell repertoires in cytomegalovirus infection. MiXCR, applied by TCRdb to the reads, yields one record per CDR3 protein. Among around 750,000 distinct CDR3 sequences, over 25% were seen once, and the ten largest hold 9.5% to 15%. These TCRs are of unknown antigen specificity. Sample: cultured CD8+ T cells from PBMCs, taken from culture after CMV antigen stimulation. Receptor source: a human donor in good health (CMV status not recorded). Some clones in this sample may be carry-over from other donors' samples. Both conserved end residues are part of each CDR3. D genes are given only for firm matches. Clone size is shown for a subset of rows, as once, few, many or a class of expanded clone.

j_call	clone_size	d_call	v_call	cdr3_aa	cdr3_nt
TRBJ1-3	.	.	TRBV6-6	CAGSFVQGRGNTIYF	TGTGCCGGCAGTTTTGTACAGGGTCGTGGAAACACCATATATTTT
TRBJ2-7	.	.	TRBV19	CASNLGPSSYEQYF	TGTGCCAGTAATCTAGGACCGTCCTCCTACGAGCAGTACTTC
TRBJ2-5	many	TRBD2	TRBV7-3	CASSLTEASGETQYF	TGTGCCAGCAGCTTAACTGAGGCTAGCGGAGAGACCCAGTACTTC
TRBJ2-1	.	TRBD2	TRBV6-2/TRBV6-3	CASSHGGGEQFF	TGTGCCAGCAGTCACGGGGGGGGTGAGCAGTTCTTC
TRBJ1-4	once	.	TRBV9	CASSGSGAVHEKLFF	TGTGCCAGCAGCGGATCAGGTGCCGTCCATGAAAAACTGTTTTTT
TRBJ1-5	.	TRBD1	TRBV6-1	CASSEGAGGYNQPQHF	TGTGCCAGCAGTGAAGGGGCAGGGGGCTATAATCAGCCCCAGCATTTT
TRBJ1-1	many	.	TRBV7-2	CASSSGTSPNTEAFF	TGTGCCAGCAGCTCCGGGACATCCCCGAACACTGAAGCTTTCTTT
TRBJ2-5	.	.	TRBV14	CASSPYRAAREAQYF	TGTGCCAGCAGCCCCTATAGGGCAGCCAGAGAGGCCCAGTACTTC
TRBJ2-3	.	.	TRBV5-5	CASSLYGDTDTQYF	TGTGCCAGCAGCTTGTACGGCGACACAGATACGCAGTATTTT
TRBJ2-1	many	TRBD2	TRBV2	CAPPSGGLRGPLSEQFF	TGTGCCCCCCCCAGCGGGGGTCTCCGGGGGCCTCTCAGTGAGCAGTTCTTC
TRBJ2-2	many	.	TRBV7-6	CASTSVPGELFF	TGTGCCAGCACCAGCGTGCCCGGGGAGCTGTTTTTT
TRBJ2-2	.	TRBD2	TRBV11-3	CASKERGTGELFF	TGTGCCAGCAAGGAGCGGGGGACCGGGGAGCTGTTTTTT
TRBJ2-1	few	TRBD2	TRBV6-2/TRBV6-3	CASSALAGFRGEQFF	TGTGCCAGCAGTGCACTAGCGGGGTTTCGAGGGGAGCAGTTCTTC
TRBJ1-2	few	TRBD1	TRBV19	CASSTHWTGGDYGYTF	TGTGCCAGTAGTACCCACTGGACAGGGGGGGACTATGGCTACACCTTC
TRBJ2-3	many	.	TRBV7-9	CASSLTTGETDTQYF	TGTGCCAGCAGCTTAACGACGGGAGAGACAGATACGCAGTATTTT
TRBJ1-5	.	.	TRBV6-2/TRBV6-3	CASSVQGAWQPQHF	TGTGCCAGCTCGGTCCAGGGTGCATGGCAGCCCCAGCATTTT
TRBJ1-5	few	.	TRBV20-1	CSARGDQGNQPQHF	TGCAGTGCTAGAGGAGACCAGGGTAATCAGCCCCAGCATTTT
TRBJ1-1	few	.	TRBV15	CATSELWGKEAFF	TGTGCCACCAGCGAGCTGTGGGGGAAGGAAGCTTTCTTT
TRBJ2-7	few	.	TRBV7-6	CASSPRGATIYEQYF	TGTGCCAGCAGCCCCCGAGGGGCGACCATCTACGAGCAGTACTTC
TRBJ2-5	many	.	TRBV7-2	CASSLWDFETQYF	TGTGCCAGCAGCCTTTGGGACTTTGAGACCCAGTACTTC
TRBJ2-2	few	.	TRBV7-6	CASSLRFGDSDTGELFF	TGTGCTAGCAGCTTACGTTTCGGGGACTCCGACACCGGGGAGCTGTTTTTT
TRBJ2-3	few	.	TRBV7-9	CASSFAGQRSTDTQYF	TGTGCCAGCAGCTTTGCCGGACAGAGAAGCACAGATACGCAGTATTTT
TRBJ2-6	once	.	TRBV12-3/TRBV12-4	CASMIPPGRSLSGANVLTF	TGTGCCAGCATGATACCACCGGGACGGAGCCTCTCTGGGGCCAACGTCCTGACTTTC
TRBJ2-5	.	TRBD2	TRBV12-3/TRBV12-4	CVSSSQRGPYQETQYF	TGTGTCAGCAGTTCCCAGCGGGGGCCTTACCAAGAGACCCAGTACTTC
TRBJ2-5	few	TRBD1	TRBV7-7	CASSRGQGRETQYF	TGTGCTAGCAGCCGGGGACAGGGCCGAGAGACCCAGTACTTC
TRBJ1-1	few	TRBD1	TRBV6-1	CASIGQGLGTEAFF	TGTGCCAGCATCGGACAGGGGCTGGGCACTGAAGCTTTCTTT
TRBJ2-3	few	TRBD2	TRBV2	CASRGTSSSTDTQYF	TGTGCCAGCAGAGGGACTAGCTCCTCCACAGATACGCAGTATTTT
TRBJ2-1	few	TRBD2	TRBV2	CASSSKGTSGGWLSYNEQFF	TGTGCCAGCAGCTCTAAAGGGACTAGCGGGGGGTGGCTCTCCTACAATGAGCAGTTCTTC
TRBJ1-5	few	.	TRBV27	CASSFGTHNQPQHF	TGTGCCAGCAGTTTTGGGACACATAATCAGCCCCAGCATTTT
TRBJ1-1	many	.	TRBV7-6	CASSLDTGLEAFF	TGTGCCAGCAGCTTAGATACAGGGTTGGAAGCTTTCTTT
TRBJ1-6	.	.	TRBV10-3	CAIRDEGTSPNSPLHF	TGTGCCATCAGGGATGAGGGGACTTCGCCTAATTCACCCCTCCACTTT
TRBJ2-1	few	TRBD2	TRBV6-1	CASSEETGGPLSYNEQFF	TGTGCCAGCAGTGAAGAAACGGGGGGACCTCTCTCCTACAATGAGCAGTTCTTC
TRBJ1-5	few	TRBD1	TRBV6-1	CATSTGAYSNQPQHF	TGTGCCACCTCGACAGGGGCCTATAGCAATCAGCCCCAGCATTTT
TRBJ2-5	.	TRBD1	TRBV27	CASSLDRAETQYF	TGTGCCAGCAGTTTAGACAGGGCGGAGACCCAGTACTTC
TRBJ1-2	.	TRBD1	TRBV7-8	CASSHPGQDGYTF	TGTGCCAGCAGCCACCCAGGACAGGATGGCTACACCTTC
TRBJ1-3	.	TRBD1	TRBV12-3/TRBV12-4	CASRAPGQGARGNTIYF	TGTGCCAGCAGGGCTCCGGGACAGGGGGCGCGGGGAAACACCATATATTTT
TRBJ1-3	.	.	TRBV4-2	CASSQDGGYPGSAGNTIYF	TGTGCCAGCAGCCAAGATGGAGGGTATCCGGGGTCCGCTGGAAACACCATATATTTT
TRBJ1-2	.	.	TRBV7-9	CASSSTVGLNYGYTF	TGTGCCAGCAGCTCGACCGTGGGCCTTAACTATGGCTACACCTTC
TRBJ2-2	many	.	TRBV5-6	CASSYLVSAGELFF	TGTGCCAGCAGCTATCTAGTTTCCGCCGGGGAGCTGTTTTTT
TRBJ1-1	few	TRBD1	TRBV19	CASSEDRGKITEAFF	TGTGCCAGTAGTGAGGACAGGGGGAAGATCACTGAAGCTTTCTTT
TRBJ2-4	many	.	TRBV11-1	CASSTGSRFLKDIQYF	TGTGCCAGCAGCACCGGCTCTCGGTTCCTCAAAGACATTCAGTACTTC
TRBJ2-3	.	TRBD1	TRBV7-3	CASSLLDRGTTDTQYF	TGTGCCAGCAGCTTGTTGGACAGGGGAACCACAGATACGCAGTATTTT
TRBJ1-2	many	.	TRBV7-6	CASSLGGIYGYTF	TGTGCCAGCAGCTTAGGAGGCATTTATGGCTACACCTTC
TRBJ2-5	.	TRBD2	TRBV27	CASSSGLAGSTQYF	TGTGCCAGCAGTTCGGGACTAGCGGGAAGCACCCAGTACTTC
TRBJ1-2	.	TRBD1	TRBV12-3/TRBV12-4	CASSSTGVPWGYTF	TGTGCCAGCAGTTCGACAGGGGTCCCTTGGGGCTACACCTTC
TRBJ2-1	.	TRBD1	TRBV6-6	CASSSRTGAYNEQFF	TGTGCCAGCAGTTCTCGCACAGGGGCTTACAATGAGCAGTTCTTC
TRBJ1-1	.	.	TRBV7-2	CASSPYQGTEAFF	TGTGCCAGCAGCCCCTACCAGGGGACTGAAGCTTTCTTT
TRBJ1-6	many	.	TRBV7-8	CASSSEKVSPLHF	TGTGCCAGCAGCTCAGAAAAGGTTTCACCCCTCCACTTT